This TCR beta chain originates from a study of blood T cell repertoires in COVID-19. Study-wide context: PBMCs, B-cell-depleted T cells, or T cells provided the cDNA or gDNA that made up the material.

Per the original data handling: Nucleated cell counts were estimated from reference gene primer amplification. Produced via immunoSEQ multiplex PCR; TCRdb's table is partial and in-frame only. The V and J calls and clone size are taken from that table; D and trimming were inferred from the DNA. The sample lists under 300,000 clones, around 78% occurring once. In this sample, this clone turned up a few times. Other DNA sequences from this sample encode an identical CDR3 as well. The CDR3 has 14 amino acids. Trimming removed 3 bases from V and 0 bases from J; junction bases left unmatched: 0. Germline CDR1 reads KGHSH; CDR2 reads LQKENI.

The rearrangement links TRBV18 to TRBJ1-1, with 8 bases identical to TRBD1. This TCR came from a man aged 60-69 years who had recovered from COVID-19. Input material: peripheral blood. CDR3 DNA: TGTGCCAGCTCACCGGACAGGGTGAACACTGAAGCTTTCTTT. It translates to CASSPDRVNTEAFF.